Only a few counts were recorded for the clone carrying this TCR beta chain. Its antigen remains unidentified. TCRdb re-called the 5' RACE reads through MiXCR, storing one row per CDR3 protein. Counted here are 530,000 or so distinct CDR3 sequences, roughly 17% occurring once; the ten biggest clones make up just over 8%. This specimen comes from a study of T-cell memory formation after mild COVID-19. About the study: TCR clusters were mostly donor specific. Regarding the study as a whole: The second-wave clones peaking on day 37 were not confirmed as SARS-CoV-2-specific. Mainly in CM and EM were contracting CD4+ clones; CD8+ were in EMRA.

The CDR3 sequence is 15 residues long. CDR1 SGHVS and CDR2 FQNEAQ come from the germline V gene. V shed 6 bases and J 1 base; nucleotides not matched to a gene: 3. The V call is TRBV7-8, the J call TRBJ2-2, with 9 nucleotides matching TRBD1. This TCR derives from an adult woman who had mild COVID-19 (a few samples of this study predate the infection). Cell type and time point are not known. The material sequenced was PBMCs or a T cell subset sorted from them (not recorded which). CDR3 in DNA: TGTGCCAGCAGGATGGGACAGGGGAACACCGGGGAGCTGTTTTTT. Translating it yields CASRMGQGNTGELFF.